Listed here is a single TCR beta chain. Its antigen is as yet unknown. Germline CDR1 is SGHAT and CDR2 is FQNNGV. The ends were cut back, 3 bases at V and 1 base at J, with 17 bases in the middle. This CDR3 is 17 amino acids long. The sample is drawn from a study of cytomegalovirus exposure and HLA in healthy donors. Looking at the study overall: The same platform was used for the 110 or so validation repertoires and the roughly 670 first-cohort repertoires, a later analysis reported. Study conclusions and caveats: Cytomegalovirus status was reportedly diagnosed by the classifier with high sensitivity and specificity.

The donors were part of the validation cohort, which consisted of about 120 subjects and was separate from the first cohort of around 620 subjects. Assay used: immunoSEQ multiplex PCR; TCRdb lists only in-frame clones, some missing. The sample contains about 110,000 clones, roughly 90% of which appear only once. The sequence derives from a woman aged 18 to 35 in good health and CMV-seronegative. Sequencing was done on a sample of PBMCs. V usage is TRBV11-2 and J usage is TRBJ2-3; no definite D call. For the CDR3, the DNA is TGTGCCAGCAGCTTCCTAACCGCGGAAATCGGCACAGATACGCAGTATTTT. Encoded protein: CASSFLTAEIGTDTQYF.